This passage covers 27 T cell receptor beta chains from one sample sequenced in a study of T cell responses to AZD1222 COVID-19 vaccine. TCRdb's table, derived via immunoSEQ multiplex PCR, lists solely in-frame clones and lacks some. In the table there are 90,000 to 140,000 clones, roughly nine tenths of which are singletons. The sequences come from peripheral blood, collected 28 days after the second AZD1222 dose. Source of these receptors: an adult who received the AZD1222 COVID-19 vaccine.

This clone was observed a single time. The chain is built from TRBV3-1 (or the pseudogene TRBV3-2) and TRBJ2-7; D perhaps matches TRBD2 (6 bases). The CDR3 sequence is 14 residues long. Trimming cost V 1 base and J 3 bases, with 10 bases left between them. Germline V CDR1 and CDR2: LGHDT, YNNKEL (reference sequence). This CDR3 is CASSQAGADYEQYF. The CDR3, as DNA: TGTGCCAGCAGCCAAGCGGGAGCCGACTACGAGCAGTACTTC.

The table lists this clone with a count of one. V and J are TRBV18 and TRBJ1-1; D gene ambiguous. CDR3 length equals 14 residues. The V end lost 5 bases, the J end lost 1 base, and 11 bases lay between the germline ends. Germline V gene sequence: CDR1 KGHSH, CDR2 LQKENI. CDR3 region: CASSAQRENTEAFF. DNA of the CDR3: TGTGCCAGCTCAGCACAGAGGGAGAACACTGAAGCTTTCTTT.

The genes are TRBV27 and TRBJ2-1; 9 bases are a match to TRBD2. Germline values: CDR1 MNHEY, CDR2 SMNVEV (reference sequence). This CDR3 comprises 17 residues. Unmatched junction bases numbered 13, after V lost 2 bases and J lost 8 bases. Here the CDR3 reads CASSLASGRHPRDEQFF. In nucleotides, the CDR3 is TGTGCCAGCAGTTTAGCCAGCGGGAGGCACCCTAGGGATGAGCAGTTCTTC.

This clone has just one count. V and J are TRBV14 and TRBJ2-1, with unresolved D. Germline V lookup: CDR1 SGHDN, CDR2 FVKESK. With 1 base removed from V and 0 bases from J, the gap between germline ends came to 10 bases. The CDR3 runs 16 residues. The CDR3 sequence is CASSQVRFSSYNEQFF. The CDR3 DNA reads as TGTGCCAGCAGCCAAGTTAGATTCAGCTCCTACAATGAGCAGTTCTTC.

The CDR3 loop reads CATWARQGDEQYF. The CDR3 region has the DNA TGTGCCACCTGGGCGCGCCAAGGGGACGAGCAGTACTTC. The J gene is TRBJ2-7, the V gene TRBV27; a possible D gene is TRBD1 (5 bases). The CDR3 length is 13 residues. In germline, CDR1 is MNHEY, CDR2 SMNVEV (reference sequence). V was pared by 10 bases and J by 5 bases, with 18 bases between.

The sample holds one count of this clone. V usage is TRBV7-2 and J usage is TRBJ1-2, with D hard to call. V was cut by 2 bases and J by 8 bases, with 12 bases left in between. Germline lookup yields CDR1 SGHTA and CDR2 FQGNSA. The CDR3 extends over 13 amino acids. The CDR3 sequence: CASSLYSNDGYTF. As DNA, the CDR3 is TGTGCCAGCAGCTTATATTCCAACGACGGCTACACCTTC.

The chain couples TRBV10-3 to TRBJ1-1, with 7 bases matching TRBD1. V dropped 6 bases and J dropped 8; count of bases not matched to a gene: 9. The germline CDR1 and CDR2 sequences are ENHRY and SYGVKD. CDR3 length: 13 residues. The CDR3 is CAISEDRWLEAFF. CDR3 DNA sequence: TGTGCCATCAGCGAGGACAGGTGGTTGGAAGCTTTCTTT.

DNA for the CDR3: TGTGCCAGCAGTTACTTACCAGGAAACACCATATATTTT. It yields the protein CASSYLPGNTIYF. The rearrangement uses TRBV6-5 and TRBJ1-3; D unresolved. The V and J ends lost 1 base and 4 bases respectively, with 5 bases between them. Germline V CDR1 and CDR2: MNHEY, SVGAGI. This CDR3 is 13 amino acids long.

The chain uses TRBV29-1 and TRBJ1-1; D unresolved. CDR1 SQVTM and CDR2 ANQGSEA come from the germline V gene. The CDR3 is made up of 14 amino acids. Trimming cost V 2 bases and J 1 base, with 11 bases left between them. CDR3 bases: TGCAGCGTTGAAAGGGCCCAAGCGAACACTGAAGCTTTCTTT. Protein: CSVERAQANTEAFF.

This chain links TRBV10-1 with TRBJ2-1; 14 nucleotides align to TRBD2. The trim removed 4 bases at V and 2 bases at J, leaving 16 bases unmatched. In germline, CDR1 is WNHNN, CDR2 SYGVQD (reference sequence). This CDR3 has 21 amino acids. The CDR3 nucleotides read TGCGCCAGCAGTGCCGGGACTAGCGGGAGTAATAGTATATGGGCCTACAATGAGCAGTTCTTC. Translating gives CASSAGTSGSNSIWAYNEQFF.

The rearrangement joins TRBV19 to TRBJ1-4, with D maybe TRBD1 (5 bases). Germline lookup yields CDR1 LNHDA and CDR2 SQIVND (reference sequence). This CDR3 has 14 residues. Deletions cut 10 bases from V and 7 bases from J, with 19 bases between. The CDR3 is CATLDRGSGEKLFF. The CDR3 DNA follows: TGTGCCACCCTTGACCGGGGGAGCGGTGAAAAACTGTTTTTT.

The rearrangement joins TRBV10-2 to TRBJ2-1; 12 bases are shared with TRBD2. Germline V gives CDR1 WSHSY, CDR2 SAAADI. This CDR3 region has 16 residues. V dropped 7 bases and J dropped 6; count of bases not matched to a gene: 10. The CDR3 sequence is CASTKRTSGTGNEQFF. In DNA, the CDR3 is TGCGCCAGCACCAAGAGGACTAGCGGGACTGGCAATGAGCAGTTCTTC.

The V call is TRBV7-9, the J call TRBJ2-3; no definite D call. The V end lost 0 bases, the J end lost 2 bases, and 9 bases lay between the germline ends. CDR1 is SEHNR and CDR2 is FQNEAQ in the germline V gene (reference sequence). The CDR3 covers 15 residues. The CDR3 loop reads CASSLAAVPTDTQYF. CDR3 DNA sequence: TGTGCCAGCAGCTTAGCGGCCGTCCCCACAGATACGCAGTATTTT.

V and J are TRBV27 and TRBJ2-2, with 8 bases matching TRBD2. V lost 0 bases, J lost 5 bases, and 5 bases stayed unmatched. Germline loops: CDR1 MNHEY, CDR2 SMNVEV (reference sequence). The CDR3 has 16 residues. This chain's CDR3 is CASSLSPAGATGELFF. The CDR3 DNA sequence: TGTGCCAGCAGTTTATCGCCAGCGGGAGCGACCGGGGAGCTGTTTTTT.

CDR3 sequence reads: CASSLLTGRRNSPLHF. DNA of the CDR3: TGTGCCAGCAGCCTATTGACAGGGAGGAGGAATTCACCCCTCCACTTT. J is TRBJ1-6 and V is TRBV7-9; 7 bases align to TRBD1. Germline trimming cut 5 bases from V and 7 bases from J; bases unmatched to any gene: 11. The CDR3 spans 16 residues. The germline CDR1 and CDR2 sequences are SEHNR and FQNEAQ (reference sequence).

The chain links TRBV6-5 to TRBJ2-1, with D possibly TRBD2 on 6 matching bases. The V gene's germline CDR1 is MNHEY and CDR2 SVGAGI. V was pared by 0 bases and J by 5 bases, with 14 bases between. The CDR3 covers 16 residues. CDR3 sequence reads: CASSYSTSTVDNEQFF. In DNA form, the CDR3 reads TGTGCCAGCAGTTACTCGACTAGTACAGTGGACAATGAGCAGTTCTTC.

The chain is built from TRBV28 and TRBJ1-2; D is undetermined. The ends were cut back, 7 bases at V and 4 bases at J, with 10 bases in the middle. Germline-derived CDR1 and CDR2 are MDHEN and SYDVKM. The CDR3 covers 12 residues. The CDR3 DNA is TGTGCCAGCACCCCTGGCCGCTATGGCTACACCTTC. Encoded protein: CASTPGRYGYTF.

This sequence joins TRBV9 and TRBJ2-3, with 7 bases that match TRBD2. V lost 4 bases to trimming and J lost 2 bases; unmatched junction nucleotides: 7. The CDR3 runs 15 residues. Looked up from germline, CDR1 is SGDLS and CDR2 is YYNGEE. CDR3 bases: TGTGCCAGCAGCCCCCTAGCGGTTTCCACAGATACGCAGTATTTT. Protein product: CASSPLAVSTDTQYF.

This chain links TRBV5-1 with TRBJ1-1, with D hard to call. CDR3 length: 16 residues. V lost 6 bases to trimming and J lost 3 bases, with 21 bases between them. The germline V gene has CDR1 SGHRS and CDR2 YFSETQ. CDR3 sequence (DNA): TGCGCCAGCACCAACTCGCTGGCCTTAACGCACACTGAAGCTTTCTTT. It translates to CASTNSLALTHTEAFF.

The chain uses TRBV7-2 and TRBJ2-5, with TRBD2 as a possible D gene (5 bases). CDR3 size: 16 residues. Germline V gene lookup returns CDR1 SGHTA and CDR2 FQGNSA. The V and J ends lost 4 bases and 4 bases respectively, with 19 bases between them. CDR3 nucleotide sequence: TGTGCCAGCAGCTCTCAGGCCCTTCCGGGATTAGAGACCCAGTACTTC. This translates into CASSSQALPGLETQYF.

This chain connects TRBV5-4 to TRBJ2-3; tentative D call: TRBD2 (6 bases). V was clipped by 1 base and J by 2 bases, with 11 bases between them. The CDR3 length is 15 residues. Germline V lookup: CDR1 SGHNT, CDR2 YYREEE (reference sequence). The CDR3 spells CASSLKGTHTDTQYF. The CDR3 DNA follows: TGTGCCAGCAGCTTGAAGGGGACTCACACAGATACGCAGTATTTT.

The chain employs TRBV18 and TRBJ2-5; 10 bases are a match to TRBD1. CDR3 length equals 16 residues. Germline V CDR1 and CDR2: KGHSH, LQKENI. The junction had 10 bases not matched to a gene; V was cut back by 3 bases and J by 6 bases. The CDR3 coding sequence is TGTGCCAGCTCACCCCCCGGACAGGGGGATTCAAAGACCCAGTACTTC. It codes for CASSPPGQGDSKTQYF.

The chain is built from TRBV15 and TRBJ2-3, with unresolved D. The V gene's germline CDR1 is LNHNV and CDR2 YYDKDF (reference sequence). The CDR3 spans 13 residues. Trimming removed 6 bases from V and 0 bases from J, with 7 bases in between. The CDR3 spells CATRPSSTDTQYF. CDR3 bases: TGTGCCACCAGGCCCTCCAGCACAGATACGCAGTATTTT.

V gene TRBV6-4 combines with J gene TRBJ2-2; D gene uncertain. The CDR3 totals 14 residues. Germline-derived CDR1 and CDR2 are MRHNA and SNTAGT. V was trimmed by 5 bases and J by 3 bases, leaving 10 bases between them. For the CDR3, the DNA is TGTGCCAGCAGTAGGCAGGTAGACACCGGGGAGCTGTTTTTT. It specifies CASSRQVDTGELFF.

The chain recombines TRBV18 with TRBJ2-2; D perhaps matches TRBD2 (6 bases). Germline V gene data show CDR1 as KGHSH and CDR2 as LQKENI. Trimming took off 0 bases at V and 2 bases at J, with 10 bases between the two ends. This CDR3 has 16 amino acids. This CDR3 is CASSPPETSNTGELFF. DNA for the CDR3: TGTGCCAGCTCACCACCGGAGACTAGTAACACCGGGGAGCTGTTTTTT.

This clone appeared a few times. CDR3 amino acids: CATRGVATYNSPLHF. CDR3 nucleotides: TGTGCCACCAGAGGGGTAGCGACCTATAATTCACCCCTCCACTTT. J is TRBJ1-6 and V is TRBV28, with D possibly being TRBD1 (5 bases). V was cut by 10 bases and J by 2 bases, with 15 bases left in between. The CDR3 is 15 residues long. From germline, CDR1 is MDHEN and CDR2 SYDVKM.

V gene TRBV2 combines with J gene TRBJ1-4; no reliable D call. Per the germline V gene, CDR1 is SNHLY and CDR2 is FYNNEI. V was shortened by 8 bases and J by 2 bases, with 12 bases between the two germline ends. The CDR3 has 14 residues. The CDR3 spells CASEPRNTNEKLFF. The CDR3, as DNA: TGTGCCAGCGAACCCCGGAACACTAATGAAAAACTGTTTTTT.